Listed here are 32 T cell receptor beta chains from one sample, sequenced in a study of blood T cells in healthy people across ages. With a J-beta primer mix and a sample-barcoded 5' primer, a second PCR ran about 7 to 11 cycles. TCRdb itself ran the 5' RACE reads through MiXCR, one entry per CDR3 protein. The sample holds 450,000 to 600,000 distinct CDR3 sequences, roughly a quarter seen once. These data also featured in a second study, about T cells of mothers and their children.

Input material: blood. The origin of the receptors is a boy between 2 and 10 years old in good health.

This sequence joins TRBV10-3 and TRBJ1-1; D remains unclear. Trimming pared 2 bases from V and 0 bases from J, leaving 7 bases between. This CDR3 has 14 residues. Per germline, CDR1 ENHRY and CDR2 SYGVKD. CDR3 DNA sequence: TGTGCCATCAGTGAGGGCCCCATGAACACTGAAGCTTTCTTT. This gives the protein CAISEGPMNTEAFF.

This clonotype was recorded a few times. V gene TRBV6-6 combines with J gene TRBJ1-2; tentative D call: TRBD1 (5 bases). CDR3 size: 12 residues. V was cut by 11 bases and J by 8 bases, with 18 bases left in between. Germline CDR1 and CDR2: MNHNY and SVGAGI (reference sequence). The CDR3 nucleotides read TGTGCCGTCAGCAGGGAGGGTTCGGGCTACACCTTC. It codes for CAVSREGSGYTF.

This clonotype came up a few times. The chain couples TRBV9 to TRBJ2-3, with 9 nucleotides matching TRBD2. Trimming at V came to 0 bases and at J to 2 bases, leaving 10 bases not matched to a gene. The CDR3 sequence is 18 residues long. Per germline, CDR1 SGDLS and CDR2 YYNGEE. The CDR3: CASSVESSAGGNTDTQYF. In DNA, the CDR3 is TGTGCCAGCAGCGTAGAATCCTCAGCGGGAGGTAACACAGATACGCAGTATTTT.

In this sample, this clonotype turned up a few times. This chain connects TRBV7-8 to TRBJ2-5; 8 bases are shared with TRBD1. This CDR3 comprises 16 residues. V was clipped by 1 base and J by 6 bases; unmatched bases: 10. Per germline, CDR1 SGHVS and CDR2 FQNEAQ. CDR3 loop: CASSLERGQGWKTQYF. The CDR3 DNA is TGTGCCAGCAGCTTAGAACGCGGACAGGGTTGGAAGACCCAGTACTTC.

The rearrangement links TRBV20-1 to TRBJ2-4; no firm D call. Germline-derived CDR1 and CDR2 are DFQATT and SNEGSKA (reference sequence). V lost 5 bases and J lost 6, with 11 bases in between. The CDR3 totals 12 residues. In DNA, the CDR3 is TGCAGTGCTCGGCGGAGCCGAAACATTCAGTACTTC. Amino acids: CSARRSRNIQYF.

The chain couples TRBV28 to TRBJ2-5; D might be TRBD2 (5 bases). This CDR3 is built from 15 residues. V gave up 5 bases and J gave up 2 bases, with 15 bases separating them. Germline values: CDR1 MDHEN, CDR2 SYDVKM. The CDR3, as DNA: TGTGCCAGCAGTCACGGGAACAGCCCTCAAGAGACCCAGTACTTC. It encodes CASSHGNSPQETQYF.

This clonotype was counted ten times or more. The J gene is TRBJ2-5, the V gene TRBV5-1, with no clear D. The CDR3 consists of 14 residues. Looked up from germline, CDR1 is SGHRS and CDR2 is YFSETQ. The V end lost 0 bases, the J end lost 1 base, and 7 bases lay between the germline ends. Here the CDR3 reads CASSLGQAQETQYF. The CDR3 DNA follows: TGCGCCAGCAGCTTGGGGCAGGCCCAAGAGACCCAGTACTTC. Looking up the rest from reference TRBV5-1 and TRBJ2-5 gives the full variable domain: KAGVTQTPRYLIKTRGQQVTLSCSPISGHRSVSWYQQTPGQGLQFLFEYFSETQRNKGNFPGRFSGRQFSNSRSEMNVSTLELGDSALYLCASSLGQAQETQYFGPGTRLLVL.

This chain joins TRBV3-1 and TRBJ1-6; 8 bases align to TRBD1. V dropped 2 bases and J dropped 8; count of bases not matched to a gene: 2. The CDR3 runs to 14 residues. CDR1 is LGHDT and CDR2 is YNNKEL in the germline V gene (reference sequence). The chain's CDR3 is CASSQLQGDSPLHF. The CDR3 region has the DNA TGTGCCAGCAGCCAACTACAGGGGGATTCACCCCTCCACTTT. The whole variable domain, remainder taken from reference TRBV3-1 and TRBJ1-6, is DTAVSQTPKYLVTQMGNDKSIKCEQNLGHDTMYWYKQDSKKFLKIMFSYNNKELIINETVPNRFSPKSPDKAHLNLHINSLELGDSAVYFCASSQLQGDSPLHFGNGTRLTVT.

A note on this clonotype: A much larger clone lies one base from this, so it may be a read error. CDR3 amino acids: CASSWGGQTYEQYF. DNA of the CDR3: TGTGCCAGCAGTTGGGGGGGACAGACCTACGAGCAGTACTTC. The chain has TRBV12-3 or TRBV12-4 and TRBJ2-7; either TRBD1 or TRBD2 may supply D (7 bases each). This CDR3 contains 14 residues. Trimming removed 4 bases at V and 2 bases at J, with 12 bases between.

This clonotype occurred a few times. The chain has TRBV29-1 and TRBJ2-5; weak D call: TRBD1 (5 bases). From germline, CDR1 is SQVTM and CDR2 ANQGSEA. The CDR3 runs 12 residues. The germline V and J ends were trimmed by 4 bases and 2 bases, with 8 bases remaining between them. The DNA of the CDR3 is TGCAGCGTTGCCCACAGGCAAGAGACCCAGTACTTC. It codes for CSVAHRQETQYF. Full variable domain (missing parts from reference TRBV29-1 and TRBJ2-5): SAVISQKPSRDICQRGTSLTIQCQVDSQVTMMFWYRQQPGQSLTLIATANQGSEATYESGFVIDKFPISRPNLTFSTLTVSNMSPEDSSIYLCSVAHRQETQYFGPGTRLLVL.

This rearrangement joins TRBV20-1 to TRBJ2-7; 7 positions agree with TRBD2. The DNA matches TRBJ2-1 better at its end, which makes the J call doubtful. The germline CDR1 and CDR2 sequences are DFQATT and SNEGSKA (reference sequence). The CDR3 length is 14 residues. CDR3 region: CSAPPGLGYNEQFF. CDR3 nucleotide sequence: TGCAGTGCCCCACCAGGACTAGGCTACAATGAGCAGTTCTTC.

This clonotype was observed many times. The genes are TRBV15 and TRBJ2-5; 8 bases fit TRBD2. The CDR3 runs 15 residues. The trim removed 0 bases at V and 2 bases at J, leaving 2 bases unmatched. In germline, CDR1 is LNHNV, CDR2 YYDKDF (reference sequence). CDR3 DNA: TGTGCCACCAGCAGAGAGTCGGGAGGGCAAGAGACCCAGTACTTC. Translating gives CATSRESGGQETQYF.

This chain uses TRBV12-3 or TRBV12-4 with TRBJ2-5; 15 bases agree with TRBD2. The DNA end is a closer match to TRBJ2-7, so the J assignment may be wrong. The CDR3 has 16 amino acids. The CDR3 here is CASSRGTSGGYYEQYF. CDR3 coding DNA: TGTGCCAGCAGTCGGGGGACTAGCGGGGGGTACTACGAGCAGTACTTC.

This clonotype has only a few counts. CDR3 sequence (DNA): TGTGCCAGCAGGATAGAGGGGACAGGGAACACTGAAGCTTTCTTT. Its protein product is CASRIEGTGNTEAFF. This chain links TRBV6-1 with TRBJ1-1; TRBD1 aligns across 8 bases. The CDR3 has 15 amino acids. CDR1 and CDR2 (germline): MNHNS, SASEGT. J was trimmed by 1 base and V by 6 bases; bases with no gene match: 7.

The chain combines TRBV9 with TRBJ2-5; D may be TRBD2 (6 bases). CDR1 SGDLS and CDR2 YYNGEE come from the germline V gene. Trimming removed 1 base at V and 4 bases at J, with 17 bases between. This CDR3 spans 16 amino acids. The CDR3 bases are TGTGCCAGCAGCGTAAGTCCCCGGGGGAGGCGAGAGACCCAGTACTTC. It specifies CASSVSPRGRRETQYF.

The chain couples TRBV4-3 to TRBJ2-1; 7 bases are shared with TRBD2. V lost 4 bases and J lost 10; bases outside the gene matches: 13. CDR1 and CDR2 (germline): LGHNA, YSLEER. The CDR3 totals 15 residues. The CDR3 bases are TGCGCCAGCAGCCCTAAATCCCTAACTAGCGACGAGCAGTTCTTC. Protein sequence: CASSPKSLTSDEQFF.

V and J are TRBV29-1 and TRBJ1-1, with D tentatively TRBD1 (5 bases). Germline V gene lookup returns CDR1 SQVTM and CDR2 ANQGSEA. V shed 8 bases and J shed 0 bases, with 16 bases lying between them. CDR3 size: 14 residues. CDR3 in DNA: TGCAGCACCTTCACGGGGCAATTGAACACTGAAGCTTTCTTT. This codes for CSTFTGQLNTEAFF.

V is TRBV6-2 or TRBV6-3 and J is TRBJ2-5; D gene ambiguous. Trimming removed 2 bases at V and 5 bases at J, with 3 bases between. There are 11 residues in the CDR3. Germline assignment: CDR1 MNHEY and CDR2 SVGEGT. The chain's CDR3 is CASSYTETQYF. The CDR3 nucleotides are TGTGCCAGCAGTTACACGGAGACCCAGTACTTC.

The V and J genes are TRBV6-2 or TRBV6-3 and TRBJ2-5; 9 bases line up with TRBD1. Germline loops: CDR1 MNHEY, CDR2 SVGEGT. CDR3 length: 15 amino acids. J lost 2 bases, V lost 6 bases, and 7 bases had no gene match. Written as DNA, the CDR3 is TGTGCCAGCAGCCAAGGACAGGGGTTTCAAGAGACCCAGTACTTC. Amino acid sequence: CASSQGQGFQETQYF.

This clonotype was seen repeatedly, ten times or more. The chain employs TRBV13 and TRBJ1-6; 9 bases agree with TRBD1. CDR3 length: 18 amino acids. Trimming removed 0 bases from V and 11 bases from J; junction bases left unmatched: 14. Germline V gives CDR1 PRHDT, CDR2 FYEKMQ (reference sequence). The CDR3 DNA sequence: TGTGCCAGCAGCTTAGGGCCTAGGTGGGACAGGGCCACGGCACCCCTCCACTTT. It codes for CASSLGPRWDRATAPLHF.

The CDR3 region is CASSLSGLTNEQFF. CDR3 coding DNA: TGTGCCAGCAGCTTAAGCGGGCTAACCAATGAGCAGTTCTTC. V usage is TRBV11-3 and J usage is TRBJ2-1, with D possibly matching TRBD2 (6 bases). CDR1 and CDR2 from the germline V gene are SGHNT and YENEEA. The ends were cut back, 2 bases at V and 6 bases at J, with 11 bases in the middle. The CDR3 runs 14 residues.

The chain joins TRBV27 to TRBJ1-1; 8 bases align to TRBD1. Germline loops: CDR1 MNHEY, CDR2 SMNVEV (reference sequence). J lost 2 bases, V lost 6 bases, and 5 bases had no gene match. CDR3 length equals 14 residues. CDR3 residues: CASRWTGLNTEAFF. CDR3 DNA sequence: TGTGCCAGCAGGTGGACAGGGTTAAACACTGAAGCTTTCTTT.

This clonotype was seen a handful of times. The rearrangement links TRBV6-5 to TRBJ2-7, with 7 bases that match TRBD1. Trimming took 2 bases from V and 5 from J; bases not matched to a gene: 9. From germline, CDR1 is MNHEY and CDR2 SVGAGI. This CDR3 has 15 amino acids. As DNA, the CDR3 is TGTGCCAGCAGTTACACGACAGGGAGTCAGGACGAGCAGTACTTC. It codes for CASSYTTGSQDEQYF.

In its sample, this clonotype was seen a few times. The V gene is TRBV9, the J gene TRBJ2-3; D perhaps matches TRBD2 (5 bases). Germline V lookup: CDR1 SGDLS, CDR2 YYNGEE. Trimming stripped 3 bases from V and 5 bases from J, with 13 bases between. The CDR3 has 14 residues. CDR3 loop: CASSATIEGDTQYF. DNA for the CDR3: TGTGCCAGCAGCGCTACCATAGAGGGAGATACGCAGTATTTT.

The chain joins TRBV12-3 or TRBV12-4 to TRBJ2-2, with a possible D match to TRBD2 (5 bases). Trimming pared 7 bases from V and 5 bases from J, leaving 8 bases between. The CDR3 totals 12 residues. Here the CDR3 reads CASIRGTGELFF. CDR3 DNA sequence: TGTGCCAGCATACGAGGGACCGGGGAGCTGTTTTTT.

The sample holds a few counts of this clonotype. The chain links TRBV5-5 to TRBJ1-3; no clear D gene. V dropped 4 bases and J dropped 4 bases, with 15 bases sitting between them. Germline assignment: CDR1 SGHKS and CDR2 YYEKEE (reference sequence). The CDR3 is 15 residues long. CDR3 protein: CASSRTSSRGNTIYF. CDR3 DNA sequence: TGTGCCAGCAGCAGGACCTCCTCACGGGGAAACACCATATATTTT.

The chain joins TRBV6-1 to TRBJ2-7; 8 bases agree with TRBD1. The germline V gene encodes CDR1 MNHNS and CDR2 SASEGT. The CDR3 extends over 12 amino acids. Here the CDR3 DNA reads TGTTTGACAGGGGAAGTCTCCTACGAGCAGTACTTC. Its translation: CLTGEVSYEQYF.

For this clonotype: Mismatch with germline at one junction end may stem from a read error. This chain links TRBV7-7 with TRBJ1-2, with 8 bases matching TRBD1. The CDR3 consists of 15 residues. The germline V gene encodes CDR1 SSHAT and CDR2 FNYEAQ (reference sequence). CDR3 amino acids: CASSLSDRGNYGYTF. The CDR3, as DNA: TGTGCTAGCAGCTTATCAGACAGGGGCAACTATGGCTACACCTTC.

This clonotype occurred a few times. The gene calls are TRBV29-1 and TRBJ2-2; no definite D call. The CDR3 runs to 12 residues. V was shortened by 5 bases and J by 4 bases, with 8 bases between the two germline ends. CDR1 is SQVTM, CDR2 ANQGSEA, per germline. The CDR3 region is CSVQRTTGELFF. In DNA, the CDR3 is TGCAGCGTTCAACGGACCACCGGGGAGCTGTTTTTT.

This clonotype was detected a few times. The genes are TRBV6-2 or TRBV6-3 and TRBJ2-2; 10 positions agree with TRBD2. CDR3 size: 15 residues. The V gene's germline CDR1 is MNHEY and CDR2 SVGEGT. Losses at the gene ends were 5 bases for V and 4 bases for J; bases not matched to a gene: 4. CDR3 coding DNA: TGTGCCAGCAGTCCCGGACTAGCGGCCACCGGGGAGCTGTTTTTT. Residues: CASSPGLAATGELFF.

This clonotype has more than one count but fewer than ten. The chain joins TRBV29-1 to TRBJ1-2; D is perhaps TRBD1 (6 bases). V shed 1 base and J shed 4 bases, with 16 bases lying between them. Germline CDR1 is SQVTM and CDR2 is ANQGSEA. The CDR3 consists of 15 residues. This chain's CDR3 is CSVEVPRGAGYGYTF. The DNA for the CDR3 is TGCAGCGTTGAAGTCCCCAGGGGCGCAGGCTATGGCTACACCTTC.

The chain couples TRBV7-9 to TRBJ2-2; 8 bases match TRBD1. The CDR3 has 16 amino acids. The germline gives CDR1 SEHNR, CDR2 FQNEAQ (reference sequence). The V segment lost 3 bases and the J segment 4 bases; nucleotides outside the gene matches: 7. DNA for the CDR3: TGTGCCAGCAGCTTGAGGACAGGGCCTTCCACCGGGGAGCTGTTTTTT. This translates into CASSLRTGPSTGELFF.